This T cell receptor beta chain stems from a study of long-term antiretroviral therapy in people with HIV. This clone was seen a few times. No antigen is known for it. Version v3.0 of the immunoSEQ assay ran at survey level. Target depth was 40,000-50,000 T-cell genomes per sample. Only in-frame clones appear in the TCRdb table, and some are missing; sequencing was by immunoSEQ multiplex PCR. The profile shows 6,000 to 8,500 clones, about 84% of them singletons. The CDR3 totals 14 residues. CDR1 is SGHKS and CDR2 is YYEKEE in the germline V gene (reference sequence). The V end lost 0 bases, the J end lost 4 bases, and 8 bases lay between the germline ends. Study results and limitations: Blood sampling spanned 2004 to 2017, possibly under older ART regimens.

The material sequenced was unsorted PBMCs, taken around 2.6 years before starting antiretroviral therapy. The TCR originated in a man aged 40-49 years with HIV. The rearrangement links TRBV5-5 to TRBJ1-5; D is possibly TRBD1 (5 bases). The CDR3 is CASSLGGPNQPQHF. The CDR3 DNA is TGTGCCAGCAGCTTGGGGGGACCAAATCAGCCCCAGCATTTT.